A selection of T cell receptor beta chains follows, all from one sample in a study of T cells in Graves' hyperthyroidism and ophthalmopathy. TCRdb used MiXCR to reprocess the multiplex PCR reads, holding one entry per CDR3 protein. The data contain hundreds of thousands of distinct CDR3 sequences, around 15% of them singletons. Sequencing was performed on blood. All receptors derive from a woman aged 18-29 years with Graves' hyperthyroidism. CDR3s include the opening cysteine and the closing phenylalanine or tryptophan. Fields, in order: V gene, D gene, CDR3 length, J gene, clone size, CDR3 DNA, CDR3 protein. The D gene is left open where the match is weak. Part of the rows lack a size; the others show once, few, many or a class for expanded clones.

TRBV6-5	TRBD1	15	TRBJ2-7	many	TGTGCCAGCAGTTACCCGGCAGGGGGATCCTACGAGCAGTACTTC	CASSYPAGGSYEQYF
TRBV4-2	NA	16	TRBJ1-4	few	TGTGCCAGCAGCCAAGATCTGGGGGTCCGGGGGGAAAAACTGTTTTTT	CASSQDLGVRGEKLFF
TRBV5-1	TRBD2	16	TRBJ2-1	many	TGCGCCAGCAGCTTAGAGCCAACTAGCGGGAGTCCTATGCAGTTCTTC	CASSLEPTSGSPMQFF
TRBV20-1	NA	14	TRBJ1-6	many	TGCAGTGCTAGGGAAAACTTCTATAATTCACCCCTCCACTTT	CSARENFYNSPLHF
TRBV3-1	NA	16	TRBJ2-3	few	TGTGCCAGCAGCCAAGATCACGTAGCGGGCACAGATACGCAGTATTTT	CASSQDHVAGTDTQYF
TRBV4-1	TRBD2	17	TRBJ2-1	NA	TGCGCCAGCAGCCAAGCTCGGACTAGCGATTCCTACAATGAGCAGTTCTTC	CASSQARTSDSYNEQFF
TRBV27	TRBD2	15	TRBJ2-1	many	TGTGCCAGCAGTTTCAGAGCGGGAGGGAACAATGAGCAGTTCTTC	CASSFRAGGNNEQFF
TRBV7-2	TRBD1	17	TRBJ2-7	many	TGTGCCAGCAGCTTAAGCTCGGGACAGCTAGTTAACTACGAGCAGTACTTC	CASSLSSGQLVNYEQYF
TRBV5-5	NA	12	TRBJ1-1	NA	TGTGCCAGCAGCTTGGTTGAGGGGAAAGCTTTCTTT	CASSLVEGKAFF
TRBV12-3/TRBV12-4	NA	15	TRBJ1-1	many	TGTGCCAGCAGTCCCGGACCCCCATGGAACACTGAAGCTTTCTTT	CASSPGPPWNTEAFF
TRBV19	TRBD2	16	TRBJ2-5	NA	TGTGCCAGTAGTATTGGGACGGGACTACACTTAGAGGCCCAGTACTTC	CASSIGTGLHLEAQYF
TRBV5-1	NA	12	TRBJ2-3	few	TGCGCCAGCAAGAGTACCTCGGATACGCAGTATTTT	CASKSTSDTQYF
TRBV20-1	TRBD2	15	TRBJ2-1	many	TGCAGTGCTGTTCCATTAGCGGGCGTTTACAATGAGCAGTTCTTC	CSAVPLAGVYNEQFF
TRBV10-3	NA	15	TRBJ1-1	many	TGTGCCATCAGTGAGAGCGACCGGTCCACCACTGAAGCTTTCTTT	CAISESDRSTTEAFF
TRBV13	TRBD2	18	TRBJ2-1	many	TGTGCCAGCAGCGCGGGAAAGACAGCGGGAGCCGGAGGCAATGAGCAGTTCTTC	CASSAGKTAGAGGNEQFF
TRBV7-3	TRBD2	15	TRBJ2-2	few	TGTGCCAGCAGTGACCTAGCGGGAGTTGGCGGGGAGCTGTTTTTT	CASSDLAGVGGELFF
TRBV28	NA	15	TRBJ1-5	NA	TGTGCCAGCAGCTTGGGCAGTTATAGCAATCAGCCCCAGCATTTT	CASSLGSYSNQPQHF
TRBV5-4	NA	15	TRBJ2-5	few	TGTGCCAGCAGCCCGGGCCCGCGGGAAGGGGAGACCCAGTACTTC	CASSPGPREGETQYF
TRBV6-2/TRBV6-3	NA	15	TRBJ2-2	few	TGTGCCAGCACCCTTACCGCGAGGGCCACCGGGGAGCTGTTTTTT	CASTLTARATGELFF